These 20 T cell receptor beta chains were sequenced from one sample in a study of T cells expressing NK-cell markers. TCRdb re-called the 5' RACE reads and shows each CDR3 protein once, DNA omitted. The sample includes about 160,000 distinct CDR3 sequences. Sequences were obtained from blood T cells: a sorted CD56 or NKG2C T cell subset, CD4+ or CD8+ T cells, or bulk PBMC T cells (not recorded which). The receptors shown here come from a woman aged 18-70 years in good health.

The rearrangement uses TRBV29-1 and TRBJ2-7; TCRdb picks TRBD1, but there is no DNA to check that call. CDR1 and CDR2 (germline): SQVTM, ANQGSEA. This CDR3 has 13 amino acids. The CDR3 protein is CSVHSSDTYEQYF.

CDR3: CASGLVIGTLPYEQYF. V and J are TRBV12-5 and TRBJ2-7; TCRdb gives TRBD1 as the D gene, but with no DNA this cannot be confirmed. This CDR3 region has 16 residues. Germline CDR1 LGHNT, CDR2 FRNRAP.

This rearrangement joins TRBV6-5 to TRBJ2-3; with no DNA, the TCRdb D assignment of TRBD1 cannot be verified. This CDR3 region has 15 residues. Germline V gene data show CDR1 as MNHEY and CDR2 as SVGAGI. The CDR3 spells CASSYRQGLTDTQYF.

This chain connects TRBV5-6 to TRBJ2-7; TCRdb names TRBD2, which stays unverified in the absence of DNA. The CDR3 sequence is 15 residues long. Germline CDR1 and CDR2: SGHDT and YYEEEE. CDR3 region: CASSLLAGATYEQYF.

This chain links TRBV20-1 with TRBJ2-1; absent DNA, TCRdb's TRBD1 call cannot be checked. The CDR3 runs 15 residues. Germline values: CDR1 DFQATT, CDR2 SNEGSKA (reference sequence). The CDR3 loop reads CSARGDGASYNEQFF.

V usage is TRBV3-1 and J usage is TRBJ2-1. Per germline, CDR1 LGHDT and CDR2 YNNKEL (reference sequence). The CDR3 has 14 amino acids. CDR3: CASSQGGPDNEQFF.

The rearrangement uses TRBV9 and TRBJ2-1; TCRdb reports TRBD2, a call that lacks DNA to check it against. This CDR3 is built from 15 residues. Germline V gene data show CDR1 as SGDLS and CDR2 as YYNGEE. This CDR3 reads CASSAILAGGSEQFF.

The chain uses TRBV20-1 and TRBJ2-3; TCRdb selects TRBD1, and the lack of DNA leaves this call unchecked. Per germline, CDR1 DFQATT and CDR2 SNEGSKA (reference sequence). CDR3 length: 15 amino acids. CDR3 residues: CSARDYGQHTDTQYF.

The V gene is TRBV3-1, the J gene TRBJ2-3. The CDR3 loop spans 15 amino acids. Germline values: CDR1 LGHDT, CDR2 YNNKEL (reference sequence). The CDR3 reads CASSQAGLATDTQYF.

This chain links TRBV5-1 with TRBJ1-1. The CDR3 is 15 amino acids. Per germline, CDR1 SGHRS and CDR2 YFSETQ. The CDR3 sequence is CASSLQGLRNTEAFF.

The CDR3 loop reads CSASLAGGPRQYF. V gene TRBV20-1 combines with J gene TRBJ2-7; with no DNA, the TCRdb D assignment of TRBD2 cannot be verified. Looked up from germline, CDR1 is DFQATT and CDR2 is SNEGSKA (reference sequence). There are 13 residues in the CDR3.

The rearrangement joins TRBV5-1 to TRBJ2-3; TCRdb gives TRBD1 as the D gene, but with no DNA this cannot be confirmed. Per the germline V gene, CDR1 is SGHRS and CDR2 is YFSETQ. The CDR3 loop spans 13 amino acids. The CDR3 protein is CASSSTGDDTQYF.

The chain links TRBV6-2 or TRBV6-3 to TRBJ1-5; TCRdb reports TRBD1, a call that lacks DNA to check it against. This CDR3 has 15 residues. Germline V gives CDR1 MNHEY, CDR2 SVGEGT. This chain's CDR3 is CASRTTGTVNQPQHF.

V is TRBV12-3 or TRBV12-4 and J is TRBJ2-1; lacking DNA, the TRBD2 call made by TCRdb goes unchecked. The length of the CDR3 is 15 residues. CDR3 amino acids: CASSPREGMVNEQFF.

The CDR3 spells CASSAGTGPTDTQYF. The chain recombines TRBV5-1 with TRBJ2-3; TCRdb designates TRBD1, a call that cannot be tested without DNA. Germline V CDR1 and CDR2: SGHRS, YFSETQ. The CDR3 is 15 residues long.

CDR3 protein: CSASSRREQFF. The rearrangement links TRBV20-1 to TRBJ2-1. The CDR3 runs 11 residues. The V gene's germline CDR1 is DFQATT and CDR2 SNEGSKA (reference sequence).

This chain uses TRBV5-1 with TRBJ2-2. Germline V lookup: CDR1 SGHRS, CDR2 YFSETQ. The CDR3 spans 15 residues. The CDR3 spells CASMRSVLNTGELFF.

V and J are TRBV12-3 or TRBV12-4 and TRBJ1-4; with no DNA, the TCRdb D assignment of TRBD1 cannot be verified. The CDR3 runs to 15 residues. CDR3 amino acids: CASSGQGLTNEKLFF.

This chain connects TRBV5-6 to TRBJ1-2; TCRdb's assignment of TRBD1 cannot be checked, as there is no DNA. Germline V CDR1 and CDR2: SGHDT, YYEEEE. The CDR3 totals 14 residues. CDR3: CASSFGQTTYGYTF. The full variable domain, rest sourced from reference TRBV5-6 and TRBJ1-2, is DAGVTQSPTHLIKTRGQQVTLRCSPKSGHDTVSWYQQALGQGPQFIFQYYEEEERQRGNFPDRFSGHQFPNYSSELNVNALLLGDSALYLCASSFGQTTYGYTFGSGTRLTVV.

This sequence joins TRBV20-1 and TRBJ2-3; the TRBD2 assignment by TCRdb is unverifiable without DNA. The CDR3 runs to 15 residues. Germline V gene lookup returns CDR1 DFQATT and CDR2 SNEGSKA (reference sequence). CDR3 residues: CSASPLGLIADTQYF.